Listed here are 18 T cell receptor beta chains from one sample, sequenced in a study of blood T cell repertoires in COVID-19. Here immunoSEQ multiplex PCR was the method, and the copy in TCRdb shows in-frame clones only, minus some. This repertoire shows a few hundred thousand clones, approximately 85% found once; its top ten account for 9% to 15%. Specimen: peripheral blood. Receptor source: a man older than 75 with acute or convalescent COVID-19.

This clone turned up a few times. The chain carries TRBV6-5 and TRBJ1-3; D gene uncertain. The CDR3 covers 11 residues. The V and J ends lost 8 bases and 2 bases respectively, with 4 bases between them. Germline V gene lookup returns CDR1 MNHEY and CDR2 SVGAGI. The CDR3 DNA follows: TGTGCCAGCCAGACTGGAAACACCATATATTTT. The encoded protein is CASQTGNTIYF.

The chain links TRBV6-6 to TRBJ1-6, with D hard to call. CDR3 length: 14 amino acids. Per the germline V gene, CDR1 is MNHNY and CDR2 is SVGAGI (reference sequence). Between the trimmed V and J ends, which lost 7 bases and 14 bases, there was a span of 21 bases. The CDR3: CASTQSLGPFALHF. CDR3 in DNA: TGTGCCAGCACCCAGTCCCTTGGCCCATTTGCCCTCCACTTT.

V gene TRBV18 combines with J gene TRBJ1-3, with 10 bases identical to TRBD1. CDR3 size: 17 residues. Germline-derived CDR1 and CDR2 are KGHSH and LQKENI. V trimming: 2 bases; J trimming: 0 bases; junction bases outside the gene matches: 4. The CDR3 reads CASSPTGTGVSGNTIYF. Here the CDR3 DNA reads TGTGCCAGCTCACCAACCGGGACAGGGGTCTCTGGAAACACCATATATTTT.

The chain carries TRBV9 and TRBJ2-3; 7 bases are shared with TRBD1. The junction had 10 bases not matched to a gene; V was cut back by 5 bases and J by 7 bases. Germline CDR1 is SGDLS and CDR2 is YYNGEE. The length of the CDR3 is 14 residues. CDR3 in amino acids: CASSKQGNVYTQYF. Here the CDR3 DNA reads TGTGCCAGCAGTAAACAGGGGAACGTGTATACGCAGTATTTT.

The chain couples TRBV3-1 (or the pseudogene TRBV3-2) to TRBJ1-5, with unresolved D. The germline V and J ends were trimmed by 5 bases and 2 bases, with 16 bases remaining between them. The CDR3 loop spans 16 amino acids. The V gene's germline CDR1 is LGHDT and CDR2 YNNKEL (reference sequence). The CDR3 loop reads CASSSTPSAGNQPQHF. For the CDR3, the DNA is TGTGCCAGCAGCTCCACCCCTAGCGCGGGCAATCAGCCCCAGCATTTT.

This chain uses TRBV5-1 with TRBJ1-2, with D perhaps matching TRBD1 (5 bases). Trimming took 4 bases from V and 8 from J, leaving 18 bases between them. The CDR3 covers 14 residues. The V gene's germline CDR1 is SGHRS and CDR2 YFSETQ. The CDR3, as DNA: TGCGCCAGCAGCCCCTCCCAGGGAGGAGGAGGCTACACCTTC. Translated, it gives CASSPSQGGGGYTF.

This clone was observed a handful of times. The chain carries TRBV6-5 and TRBJ1-3; D call uncertain. Germline V gives CDR1 MNHEY, CDR2 SVGAGI. The CDR3 consists of 13 residues. With 7 bases removed from V and 0 bases from J, the gap between germline ends came to 7 bases. The CDR3 nucleotides are TGTGCCAGCACTAGAACCTCTGGAAACACCATATATTTT. It specifies CASTRTSGNTIYF.

As for this clone: The sample holds other DNA sequences that translate to the same CDR3. The J gene is TRBJ1-5, the V gene TRBV6-6, with D hard to call. Germline CDR1 is MNHNY and CDR2 is SVGAGI (reference sequence). The V end was cut by 2 bases, the J end by 0 bases, with 5 bases between. CDR3 length equals 14 residues. The CDR3 nucleotides read TGTGCCAGCAGTTACCGGGGTAGCAATCAGCCCCAGCATTTT. Translated, it gives CASSYRGSNQPQHF.

This chain joins TRBV6-5 and TRBJ2-7; 9 bases line up with TRBD2. Germline CDR1 reads MNHEY; CDR2 reads SVGAGI. The CDR3 is 14 amino acids. Unmatched junction bases numbered 10, after V lost 8 bases and J lost 5 bases. The CDR3 spells CASGPAGGWNEQYF. CDR3 in DNA: TGTGCCAGCGGTCCAGCGGGAGGTTGGAACGAGCAGTACTTC.

This clone was seen just once. The chain combines TRBV5-4 with TRBJ1-2; maybe TRBD1 (6 bases). The length of the CDR3 is 13 residues. V was shortened by 0 bases and J by 8 bases, with 11 bases between the two germline ends. The germline gives CDR1 SGHNT, CDR2 YYREEE (reference sequence). The CDR3 loop is CASSLAGTSGYTF. The CDR3 DNA is TGTGCCAGCAGCTTGGCCGGGACAAGCGGCTACACCTTC. Using reference TRBV5-4 and TRBJ1-2 for the parts outside the CDR3, the full variable domain is ETGVTQSPTHLIKTRGQQVTLRCSSQSGHNTVSWYQQALGQGPQFIFQYYREEENGRGNFPPRFSGLQFPNYSSELNVNALELDDSALYLCASSLAGTSGYTFGSGTRLTVV.

This sequence joins TRBV9 and TRBJ2-3; 7 nucleotides match TRBD2. The V segment lost 0 bases and the J segment 4 bases; nucleotides outside the gene matches: 8. This CDR3 is built from 16 residues. From germline, CDR1 is SGDLS and CDR2 YYNGEE. The CDR3 loop is CASSVEVAGGADTQYF. The CDR3 region has the DNA TGTGCCAGCAGCGTAGAGGTAGCGGGCGGGGCAGATACGCAGTATTTT.

The chain employs TRBV5-1 and TRBJ1-1; tentatively, D is TRBD1 (5 bases). The CDR3 loop spans 14 amino acids. Germline loops: CDR1 SGHRS, CDR2 YFSETQ. V gave up 4 bases and J gave up 7 bases, with 17 bases separating them. In DNA form, the CDR3 reads TGCGCCAGCAGCCCTCGGTCAGGGTCGATTGAAGCTTTCTTT. Translating it yields CASSPRSGSIEAFF.

The chain uses TRBV2 and TRBJ1-5; D is undetermined. Per the germline V gene, CDR1 is SNHLY and CDR2 is FYNNEI. CDR3 length equals 15 residues. Between the trimmed V and J ends, which lost 6 bases and 0 bases, there was a span of 12 bases. The CDR3, as DNA: TGTGCCAGCAGAGAGGGAACGTATAGCAATCAGCCCCAGCATTTT. Protein sequence: CASREGTYSNQPQHF.

The chain employs TRBV10-2 and TRBJ1-3; D is perhaps TRBD1 (5 bases). CDR1 is WSHSY, CDR2 SAAADI, per germline. V was trimmed by 2 bases and J by 5 bases, leaving 10 bases between them. The CDR3 extends over 14 amino acids. The CDR3 DNA reads as TGCGCCAGCAGTGAGACCAGGGCCCGAAACACCATATATTTT. It codes for CASSETRARNTIYF.

This chain uses TRBV5-1 with TRBJ2-1; 8 positions match TRBD2. The CDR3 loop spans 15 amino acids. Germline V gene data show CDR1 as SGHRS and CDR2 as YFSETQ. V dropped 1 base and J dropped 9; count of bases not matched to a gene: 9. For the CDR3, the DNA is TGCGCCAGCAGCTTGTCGGGACTAGTGGATTTTGAGCAGTTCTTC. This translates into CASSLSGLVDFEQFF.

The J gene is TRBJ1-1, the V gene TRBV29-1; TRBD1 agrees at 10 bases. Trimming removed 7 bases from V and 7 bases from J; junction bases left unmatched: 3. Germline values: CDR1 SQVTM, CDR2 ANQGSEA. The CDR3 spans 11 residues. The DNA for the CDR3 is TGCAGCGGACAGGGGGCGGGTGAAGCTTTCTTT. It yields the protein CSGQGAGEAFF.

The rearrangement links TRBV12-5 to TRBJ2-7, with D perhaps matching TRBD1 (6 bases). From germline, CDR1 is LGHNT and CDR2 FRNRAP. The CDR3 totals 14 residues. V was clipped by 7 bases and J by 5 bases, with 18 bases between them. CDR3 nucleotide sequence: TGTGCTAGTGCCCTGGGGGCAGGCTCTAACGAGCAGTACTTC. Protein sequence: CASALGAGSNEQYF.

J is TRBJ2-2 and V is TRBV11-2; D is undetermined. V lost 5 bases and J 5 bases, leaving 9 bases between the germline ends. The CDR3 is made up of 13 amino acids. Germline V lookup: CDR1 SGHAT, CDR2 FQNNGV. The CDR3 reads CASSIRMTGELFF. CDR3 sequence (DNA): TGTGCCAGCAGCATCCGTATGACCGGGGAGCTGTTTTTT. The whole variable domain, remainder taken from reference TRBV11-2 and TRBJ2-2, is EAGVAQSPRYKIIEKRQSVAFWCNPISGHATLYWYQQILGQGPKLLIQFQNNGVVDDSQLPKDRFSAERLKGVDSTLKIQPAKLEDSAVYLCASSIRMTGELFFGEGSRLTVL.